Listed below are T cell receptor beta chains from one sample, sequenced in a study of T cells expressing NK-cell markers. TCRdb reprocessed the 5' RACE reads; each CDR3 protein has one entry and no DNA is given. The data show about 260,000 distinct CDR3 sequences, and the top ten clones hold about 4.2%. Material: blood T cells: a sorted CD56 or NKG2C T cell subset, CD4+ or CD8+ T cells, or bulk PBMC T cells (not recorded which). All receptors derive from a woman between 18 and 70 years old in good health. Both conserved end residues are part of each CDR3.

j_gene: TRBJ2-3; v_gene: TRBV28; CDR3aa: CASRPSPGRARGALVADTQYF
j_gene: TRBJ2-3; v_gene: TRBV5-6; CDR3aa: CASSFISTDTQYF
j_gene: TRBJ1-1; v_gene: TRBV7-8; CDR3aa: CASAWGGYTEAFF
j_gene: TRBJ2-2; v_gene: TRBV5-1; CDR3aa: CASSGNRGSPDVGELFF
j_gene: TRBJ2-2; v_gene: TRBV7-8; CDR3aa: CASSLVGGSGDTGELFF
j_gene: TRBJ2-7; v_gene: TRBV27; CDR3aa: CASSLLGLAYEQYF
j_gene: TRBJ1-1; v_gene: TRBV5-1; CDR3aa: CASSLESVGTEAFF
j_gene: TRBJ2-1; v_gene: TRBV20-1; CDR3aa: CSARGGNSYNEQFF
j_gene: TRBJ2-1; v_gene: TRBV4-3; CDR3aa: CASSHILDLQGGQFF
j_gene: TRBJ2-7; v_gene: TRBV12-3/TRBV12-4; CDR3aa: CASNPTGLAGEFGYEQYF
j_gene: TRBJ2-2; v_gene: TRBV20-1; CDR3aa: CSAQRALGTNTGELFF
j_gene: TRBJ1-6; v_gene: TRBV3-1; CDR3aa: CASSPTGRNSPLHF
j_gene: TRBJ2-7; v_gene: TRBV4-3; CDR3aa: CASSRGLPYEQYF
j_gene: TRBJ2-5; v_gene: TRBV20-1; CDR3aa: CSGIIPAGRQETQYF
j_gene: TRBJ2-7; v_gene: TRBV6-1; CDR3aa: CASIRTSGSYEQYF
j_gene: TRBJ2-3; v_gene: TRBV5-1; CDR3aa: CASIAGATDTQYF
j_gene: TRBJ2-3; v_gene: TRBV20-1; CDR3aa: CSAREGTDHATDTQYF
j_gene: TRBJ1-1; v_gene: TRBV6-5; CDR3aa: CASSYSIGEATEAFF
j_gene: TRBJ2-3; v_gene: TRBV5-1; CDR3aa: CASSNRGRVGDTQYF
j_gene: TRBJ2-1; v_gene: TRBV6-2/TRBV6-3; CDR3aa: CASSYSGEGFF
j_gene: TRBJ2-1; v_gene: TRBV12-3/TRBV12-4; CDR3aa: CASSMGARPEQFF
j_gene: TRBJ2-1; v_gene: TRBV7-9; CDR3aa: CASRSSSGTLNEQFF
j_gene: TRBJ1-1; v_gene: TRBV28; CDR3aa: CASSLSNTEAFF
j_gene: TRBJ2-7; v_gene: TRBV28; CDR3aa: CASWGDRAYEQYF
j_gene: TRBJ2-5; v_gene: TRBV4-3; CDR3aa: CASSHRSGGGNQETQYF
j_gene: TRBJ2-7; v_gene: TRBV19; CDR3aa: CASSKPSGTSYEQYF
j_gene: TRBJ1-1; v_gene: TRBV18; CDR3aa: CASSPGQVTEAFF
j_gene: TRBJ2-1; v_gene: TRBV19; CDR3aa: CASRGLGRYNEQFF
j_gene: TRBJ2-3; v_gene: TRBV18; CDR3aa: CASSPLAGRADTQYF
j_gene: TRBJ2-1; v_gene: TRBV3-1; CDR3aa: CASSRRPGTSGRALNEQFF
j_gene: TRBJ2-2; v_gene: TRBV5-1; CDR3aa: CASSRPAGELFF
j_gene: TRBJ1-1; v_gene: TRBV7-2; CDR3aa: CASSTGTTGFAFF
j_gene: TRBJ1-2; v_gene: TRBV7-2; CDR3aa: CASSLIPGTGDYGYTF
j_gene: TRBJ2-7; v_gene: TRBV7-2; CDR3aa: CASSGSGTSNYEQYF
j_gene: TRBJ2-1; v_gene: TRBV24-1; CDR3aa: CATSDSTGVRYNEQFF
j_gene: TRBJ2-3; v_gene: TRBV15; CDR3aa: CATSREQNLFRQYF
j_gene: TRBJ2-7; v_gene: TRBV18; CDR3aa: CASSPRGYEQYF
j_gene: TRBJ2-1; v_gene: TRBV11-2; CDR3aa: CASSLGLANEQFF
j_gene: TRBJ2-5; v_gene: TRBV29-1; CDR3aa: CSVGYRPQETQYF
j_gene: TRBJ1-3; v_gene: TRBV7-2; CDR3aa: CASSLTGQPGNTIYF
j_gene: TRBJ1-1; v_gene: TRBV7-2; CDR3aa: CASSLNAEAFF
j_gene: TRBJ2-2; v_gene: TRBV20-1; CDR3aa: CSAGRGGELFF
j_gene: TRBJ1-1; v_gene: TRBV7-8; CDR3aa: CASSSPGRMNTEAFF
j_gene: TRBJ2-5; v_gene: TRBV10-3; CDR3aa: CAISEVGGGETQYF
j_gene: TRBJ1-5; v_gene: TRBV12-3/TRBV12-4; CDR3aa: CASSFGFSQPQHF
j_gene: TRBJ1-1; v_gene: TRBV7-2; CDR3aa: CAGLRSMNTEAFF
j_gene: TRBJ1-2; v_gene: TRBV15; CDR3aa: CATSRGRAEGYGYTF
j_gene: TRBJ2-1; v_gene: TRBV5-1; CDR3aa: CASSGDRMNEQFF
j_gene: TRBJ1-2; v_gene: TRBV7-9; CDR3aa: CASSFSGSGYTF
j_gene: TRBJ2-2; v_gene: TRBV9; CDR3aa: CASSARRATGTGELFF
j_gene: TRBJ2-5; v_gene: TRBV20-1; CDR3aa: CSATRARPPQETQYF
j_gene: TRBJ2-3; v_gene: TRBV12-3/TRBV12-4; CDR3aa: CASRLTRSGLRTDTQYF
j_gene: TRBJ2-5; v_gene: TRBV29-1; CDR3aa: CSVDRVRETQYF
j_gene: TRBJ2-2; v_gene: TRBV25-1; CDR3aa: CASEEGPRKAGELFF
j_gene: TRBJ2-2; v_gene: TRBV6-6; CDR3aa: CAGDRGTGELFF
j_gene: TRBJ2-5; v_gene: TRBV28; CDR3aa: CASSFDRTSGETQYF
j_gene: TRBJ2-5; v_gene: TRBV5-1; CDR3aa: CASSYGTRRETQYF
j_gene: TRBJ2-3; v_gene: TRBV7-2; CDR3aa: CASSLEGWYTQYF
j_gene: TRBJ1-5; v_gene: TRBV6-5; CDR3aa: CASSYFPLDQPQHF
j_gene: TRBJ2-3; v_gene: TRBV5-1; CDR3aa: CASSPKGAGTDTQYF